Each of the 16 T cell receptor beta chains below was sequenced from the same sample in a study of regulatory dendritic cells for organ transplantation. This table comes from immunoSEQ multiplex PCR, and its TCRdb copy is limited to in-frame clones, with some not included. The profile covers 3,900 or so clones, with around three fifths appearing a single time and over 15% taken by the ten largest. Antigen specificity for these receptors is unknown. Allogeneic regulatory or mature dendritic cells were co-cultured for 5 days with CFSE-labeled sorted T cells at 1:10. The sequencing sample was made of memory CD8+ T cells from blood cultured with regulatory dendritic cells. Subset specified: CD45RO+ memory T cells. These receptor sequences come from a human donor in good health.

The rearrangement uses TRBV4-2 and TRBJ2-7; weak D call: TRBD1 (6 bases). V lost 8 bases and J 6 bases, leaving 17 bases between the germline ends. This CDR3 has 13 amino acids. CDR1 is LGHNA, CDR2 YNFKEQ, per germline. The CDR3 DNA reads as TGTGCCAGCTCAAGGGGACAAACAAGCGAGCAGTACTTC. Encoded protein: CASSRGQTSEQYF.

This clone qualifies as large. The rearrangement joins TRBV7-9 to TRBJ1-1, with D hard to call. Trimming cost V 2 bases and J 8 bases, with 9 bases left between them. The CDR3 covers 12 residues. CDR1 SEHNR and CDR2 FQNEAQ come from the germline V gene (reference sequence). The CDR3 nucleotides are TGTGCCAGCAGCTTAAACGAGGTAGAAGCTTTCTTT. This codes for CASSLNEVEAFF.

This clone was observed a few times. This chain connects TRBV2 to TRBJ1-1, with 7 nucleotides matching TRBD1. The junction had 12 bases not matched to a gene; V was cut back by 5 bases and J by 0 bases. CDR1 is SNHLY, CDR2 FYNNEI, per germline. The CDR3 sequence is 17 residues long. This chain's CDR3 is CASSHDRDGAMNTEAFF. DNA for the CDR3: TGTGCCAGCAGTCACGACAGGGATGGGGCCATGAACACTGAAGCTTTCTTT. Combining the CDR3 with reference TRBV2 and TRBJ1-1 gives the whole variable domain EPEVTQTPSHQVTQMGQEVILRCVPISNHLYFYWYRQILGQKVEFLVSFYNNEISEKSEIFDDQFSVERPDGSNFTLKIRSTKLEDSAMYFCASSHDRDGAMNTEAFFGQGTRLTVV.

The sample holds a few counts of this clone. The rearrangement links TRBV7-9 to TRBJ2-3; perhaps TRBD2 as D (6 bases). The CDR3 is made up of 12 amino acids. V dropped 8 bases and J dropped 2 bases, with 8 bases sitting between them. Germline V gives CDR1 SEHNR, CDR2 FQNEAQ (reference sequence). The CDR3: CASGGSTDTQYF. CDR3 nucleotides: TGTGCCAGCGGGGGGTCCACAGATACGCAGTATTTT.

The chain carries TRBV2 and TRBJ2-5; 10 nucleotides match TRBD1. The V gene end was trimmed by 2 bases and the J gene end by 5 bases; junction bases not matched to a gene: 8. Germline CDR1 SNHLY, CDR2 FYNNEI. The length of the CDR3 is 16 residues. The CDR3 spells CASSESWDRGLETQYF. The CDR3 DNA follows: TGTGCCAGCAGTGAATCCTGGGACAGGGGCTTGGAGACCCAGTACTTC.

The rearrangement links TRBV6-6 to TRBJ2-5; no clear D. The CDR3 extends over 14 amino acids. Germline-derived CDR1 and CDR2 are MNHNY and SVGAGI (reference sequence). V was cut by 6 bases and J by 2 bases, with 13 bases left in between. CDR3 protein: CASSRTTPQETQYF. For the CDR3, the DNA is TGTGCCAGCAGCCGCACAACACCTCAAGAGACCCAGTACTTC.

This clone was found a few times. The rearrangement links TRBV5-1 to TRBJ2-7; D might be TRBD2 (6 bases). This CDR3 comprises 16 residues. V was cut by 0 bases and J by 0 bases, with 13 bases left in between. The germline V gene has CDR1 SGHRS and CDR2 YFSETQ. CDR3 in amino acids: CASSLEAGTSSYEQYF. As DNA, the CDR3 is TGCGCCAGCAGCTTGGAGGCGGGGACGAGCTCCTACGAGCAGTACTTC.

The chain recombines TRBV15 with TRBJ2-7; 8 nucleotides agree with TRBD1. This CDR3 contains 17 residues. The ends lost 1 base at V and 4 bases at J; junction bases unmatched: 12. Germline-derived CDR1 and CDR2 are LNHNV and YYDKDF (reference sequence). CDR3 sequence (DNA): TGTGCCACCAGCAGAGGTTTGGGACAGGACAGGGTGTACGAGCAGTACTTC. Protein sequence: CATSRGLGQDRVYEQYF.

V gene TRBV4-1 combines with J gene TRBJ2-7, with 10 positions matching TRBD2. This CDR3 spans 14 amino acids. Looked up from germline, CDR1 is MGHRA and CDR2 is YSYEKL. With 4 bases clipped from V and 4 bases from J, the junction kept 4 bases outside the gene matches. CDR3 nucleotides: TGCGCCAGCAGCCCTTGGACTAGCGGATACGAGCAGTACTTC. It encodes CASSPWTSGYEQYF.

The chain joins TRBV6-1 to TRBJ2-7, with TRBD2 as a possible D gene (5 bases). Germline CDR1 and CDR2: MNHNS and SASEGT. CDR3 length: 12 residues. Trimming left V 3 bases short and J 3 bases short, with 6 bases between. CDR3 amino acids: CASSEAGYEQYF. As DNA, the CDR3 is TGTGCCAGCAGTGAGGCGGGCTACGAGCAGTACTTC.

The V call is TRBV6-4, the J call TRBJ2-3; TRBD2 might be the D (5 bases). The CDR3 has 14 residues. Trimming removed 7 bases from V and 0 bases from J, with 11 bases in between. CDR1 and CDR2 from the germline V gene are MRHNA and SNTAGT. The CDR3 region is CASKSGDSTDTQYF. The CDR3 nucleotides are TGTGCCAGCAAGAGCGGAGATAGCACAGATACGCAGTATTTT.

This chain joins TRBV5-1 and TRBJ1-2, with 9 bases identical to TRBD1. The CDR3 consists of 14 residues. Germline CDR1 reads SGHRS; CDR2 reads YFSETQ. V lost 6 bases to trimming and J lost 11 bases; unmatched junction nucleotides: 14. In nucleotides, the CDR3 is TGCGCCAGCAACGAGGGACAGGGAAATAGTGCGTACACCTTC. Protein sequence: CASNEGQGNSAYTF.

The rearrangement links TRBV19 to TRBJ1-1; perhaps TRBD1 as D (5 bases). In germline, CDR1 is LNHDA, CDR2 SQIVND (reference sequence). The CDR3 contains 15 residues. V gave up 3 bases and J gave up 5 bases, with 16 bases separating them. The CDR3 bases are TGTGCCAGTAGTATGGTCCCCAGGGCGGGGACTGAAGCTTTCTTT. It codes for CASSMVPRAGTEAFF.

This sequence joins TRBV11-3 and TRBJ2-7; 8 nucleotides align to TRBD1. The CDR3 is 16 residues long. Looked up from germline, CDR1 is SGHNT and CDR2 is YENEEA. V lost 0 bases, J lost 3 bases, and 7 bases stayed unmatched. The chain's CDR3 is CASSLDLGTGRYEQYF. The CDR3 DNA reads TGTGCCAGCAGCTTAGATTTGGGGACAGGACGCTACGAGCAGTACTTC.

This chain links TRBV6-5 with TRBJ1-2; D is uncertain. This CDR3 region has 11 residues. Looked up from germline, CDR1 is MNHEY and CDR2 is SVGAGI. Trimming removed 5 bases from V and 7 bases from J, with 8 bases in between. The CDR3 sequence: CASSVQAGYTF. The CDR3 region has the DNA TGTGCCAGCAGTGTCCAGGCTGGCTACACCTTC.

The V gene is TRBV19, the J gene TRBJ1-4; D ambiguous. The germline CDR1 and CDR2 sequences are LNHDA and SQIVND (reference sequence). The CDR3 totals 15 residues. Trimming pared 4 bases from V and 8 bases from J, leaving 17 bases between. The CDR3 DNA is TGTGCCAGTAGTACCCCACGAGCCCGGGAGGAAAAACTGTTTTTT. Residues: CASSTPRAREEKLFF.